The subject of this entry is one T cell receptor (beta chain). Its matching antigen is unknown. This PCR relied on a set of 60 Vbeta primers and 13 Jbeta primers. Original methodology: Around 12 million of 70 million to 80 million unique TCR beta chains were shared, per a later count. Here immunoSEQ multiplex PCR was the method, and the copy in TCRdb shows in-frame clones only, minus some. Clone size and the V and J calls come from that table; the DNA yielded D and trimming. The table lists approximately 280,000 clones, roughly 90% of them singletons. This sample was included in a study of cytomegalovirus exposure and HLA in healthy donors. Germline V gene sequence: CDR1 MNHNS, CDR2 SASEGT. Trimming removed 7 bases at V and 5 bases at J, with 12 bases between. This CDR3 has 14 amino acids. Study-level points and caveats: The study flagged 150 to 200 TCR beta chains as cytomegalovirus-associated. In a later analysis, DRB1 alleles had the most associated TCRs; HLA-C alleles the fewest. Within an earlier analysis, most TCR beta V segments proved productive either about 87% or about 30% of the time.

The clonotype originates from a woman between 18 and 29 years old in good health and CMV-seronegative. What was sequenced was PBMCs. This chain uses TRBV6-1 with TRBJ1-6; tentatively, D is TRBD1 (5 bases). DNA of the CDR3: TGTGCCAGCACTTCCAGGGCGGATAATTCACCCCTCCACTTT. Amino acids: CASTSRADNSPLHF.